Reported below is one T cell receptor beta chain. Its antigen is unknown. No base quality information exists; no much larger clone differs at one position. The source of the sample is a study of cytomegalovirus exposure and HLA in healthy donors (dated by TCRdb to 2015 to 2018). Study-wide context: In an earlier analysis of around 540 of the donors, less than 350 Gb of sequence data and some 120 million unique TCR beta sequences from roughly 180 million T cells were reported. The study profiled the T cell repertoires of 500 to 800 subjects by immunosequencing and related them to cytomegalovirus serostatus. The number of donors typed differed by locus, with about 629-640 for A, B, C, DRB1 and DQB1, roughly 520 for DQA1, 600 to 610 for DPA1, and around 450 for DPB1. Approximately 330 gigabases of sequencing data and tens of millions of unique TCR sequences made up an early release that covered fewer than 650 HLA-typed donors. Donor age, sex, ethnicity and CMV serostatus were collected together with the repertoire data. HLA typing included class I and class II loci at four-digit resolution. Of the roughly 400 genotyped donors, around 81% fell in the genetic ancestry cluster associated with self-reported Caucasian donors. All discovery cohort repertoires had been generated on a single sequencing platform. An earlier analysis of several hundred of the donors applied high-throughput TCR beta sequencing to assess whether each TCR beta V gene segment acted as functional or pseudogenic. On average, roughly 250,000 unique TCR beta nucleotide sequences were sequenced per donor among 398 genotyped donors of the cohort, with roughly 18% of those sequences being non-productive. Because of strong linkage in the cohort, roughly 5 DR-DQ haplotypes were treated as single units for association and clustering. Genome-wide SNP genotypes for about three fifths of the 666 donors were used in a later genetic analysis, which treated that subset as a discovery cohort. In addition to the first cohort of approximately 670 subjects, a separate validation cohort of over 90 different subjects was used. The study was designed to test whether signatures of past pathogen exposure could be identified by cataloging public T cell receptors. To study patterns of TCR occurrence, a later analysis re-analyzed previously published TCR beta repertoires from several hundred donors and added high-resolution HLA genotyping. In the later analysis, no new phenotypic data were used to find candidate immune exposures; instead, reliance was placed on TCR beta sequences and their occurrence across donors. The study combined high-throughput TCR immunosequencing, statistical association of individual TCRs with disease status, and machine learning to predict cytomegalovirus infection status.

Per the germline V gene, MGHRA is the CDR1 and YSYEKL is the CDR2. Trimming removed 1 base from V and 1 base from J, leaving 11 bases between the germline ends. Inclusive of the bounding cysteine and phenylalanine, the CDR3 is 15 residues long. CDR3 DNA is the only sequence kept; it has 45 bases, read in frame from the first base. Libraries were constructed by the immunoSEQ multiplex PCR assay. For the multiplex PCR, a mixture combining 60 forward primers for TCR Vbeta segments and 13 reverse primers for TCR Jbeta segments was used. Amplification of the CDR3 region of rearranged TCR beta genes was performed with a multiplex PCR assay on genomic DNA. Amplified TCR beta libraries were sequenced as 87-base-pair reads on the Illumina HiSeq System. Per the authors' processing: Across the roughly 640 repertoires, a later analysis counted around 80 million unique TCR beta chains, approximately 12 million of which were shared by at least two donors. Raw reads were error-corrected and collapsed into unique sequences by a nearest-neighbor algorithm in which closely related sequences were merged to remove PCR and sequencing errors. V, D and J gene segments were assigned by aligning CDR3 sequences to IMGT reference sequences. For a sequence to be retained, at least a six-nucleotide match to both a V gene segment and a J gene segment was required. A rearrangement counted as productive if the CDR3 had no stop codons and remained in frame with V and J, and every other rearrangement counted as non-productive. Following IMGT convention, CDR3 was defined as the stretch from the second conserved V-encoded cysteine up to the conserved J-encoded phenylalanine. The earlier analysis of some 600 of the donors excluded sequences that lacked an unambiguous match to a single V gene segment. An earlier analysis of approximately 590 of the donors classified V segments as functional when productive rearrangements were above 56.7% and as segregating when the standard deviation between donors was above 5%. To diagnose cytomegalovirus status from the catalog of TCR beta chain sequences, a statistical classification framework was built. A later analysis assigned V and J genes by comparing TCR nucleotide sequences with IMGT/GENE-DB human TR gene sequences. In a later analysis, CDR3 sequences and most-parsimonious VDJ recombination scenarios were assigned using the TCRdist pipeline. In a later analysis, each TCR beta chain was defined by its CDR3 amino acid sequence together with its V-gene family, and reads without a unique V-gene family were excluded. A later analysis removed 592 highly shared, low-generation-probability nucleotide sequences to deal with suspected cross-contamination and a sequencing artifact. In a later analysis, a clonal expansion index was calculated for each public chain from normalized within-repertoire ranks of inferred template counts. Generation probabilities in a later analysis came from a VDJ recombination model fitted to out-of-frame rearrangements, and those results were checked against IGoR. Hypergeometric tests were used in a later analysis to score TCR-TCR, TCR-HLA and TCR-CMV co-occurrence, with a repertoire-size bias correction applied to the TCR pairs. A later analysis estimated false discovery rates by permuting HLA or CMV assignments 20 times. In a later analysis, co-occurring TCRs were grouped with DBSCAN, and TCRdist sequence similarity was added when clustering was performed within HLA-allele-positive subsets. Repertoires with fewer than 30,000 or more than 120,000 public chains, plus five repertoires with anomalous nucleotide sharing, were excluded from co-occurrence clustering. TCRdb stores this immuneACCESS table with in-frame sequences only. Part of the clones is absent; in the studies checked, under half of the shortfall reflects unresolved V genes, and no reason is known for the rest. The V and J calls and clone size are taken from that table; D and trimming were inferred from the DNA. In all, the sample holds approximately 170,000 clones, and more than 65% of those were seen once. The ten biggest clones cover approximately 2.8% of the sample.

Study-wide conclusions, independent of this receptor: In a later analysis, several top co-occurrence clusters were reported to appear linked to parvovirus B19, influenza, CMV and Epstein-Barr virus. A later analysis found that TCR association rates varied across HLA loci, with DRB1 alleles showing the most associated TCRs and HLA-C alleles the fewest. Compared with the roughly 670-donor mean, donors in an Asian-associated ancestry cluster had fewer N-insertions in productive TCRs, according to a later genetic analysis. Correlated functional status among segregating V segments might be attributable to linkage disequilibrium, but an unknown experimental factor could not be ruled out. A later analysis found that most CMV-associated TCR beta chains appeared HLA-restricted, with HLA associations seemingly driven largely by CMV exposure. A cluster of highly shared sequence variants was judged likely to be a technical artifact of the sequencing pipeline. HLA typing was unavailable for some donors at each locus, so association tests used only the typed subset. Cytomegalovirus status was reported to be diagnosed by the classifier with high specificity and sensitivity in both the original and validation cohorts. At a false discovery rate of 0.05, a later analysis linked 16,000 or so TCR beta sequences to specific HLA alleles. The cohort was sequenced for TCR beta chains only, and without alpha or paired-chain data the features that could be detected were limited. In vitro tests confirmed that a few of the cytomegalovirus-associated TCR beta chains recognize cytomegalovirus antigens. Because the 87-base-pair reads could not distinguish some IMGT-functional V segments, including TRBV6-2 and TRBV6-3, those segments were excluded. The presence/absence analyses assumed that sequencing depth was roughly uniform across donors, and that assumption may not be true. The study listed approximately 150 TCR beta chains as associated with cytomegalovirus. Assigning TCR associations to individual alleles was difficult when HLA alleles, especially DR and DQ, strongly co-occurred. V-gene and J-gene trimming of TCR beta chains was associated with a missense DCLRE1C variant in a later genetic analysis, and the association was replicated in an independent cohort. The earlier analysis of 587 of the donors excluded about 16 rarely observed V segments, including chromosome 9 orphons, because counts were too low. For the cohort, immune exposure information was limited to CMV serostatus. A further reported finding was that TCR beta sequences accurately predicted the HLA-A and HLA-B alleles for most subjects in the first cohort. While some public TCRs were present in many individuals, most TCR sequences turned up only very rarely across donors. The authors suggested that the approach could potentially be generalized to other disease states and immunological phenotypes. A later analysis found that HLA-associated TCR beta chains were more clonally expanded and had lower generation probabilities than equally common non-associated chains. In an earlier analysis of fewer than 700 of the donors, most TCR beta V segments appeared in productive rearrangements about 87% or about 30% of the time, broadly matching IMGT annotations.

The cohort consisted of fewer than 700 healthy bone marrow donors. At the time of sampling, all cohort members were nominally healthy, though unrecorded immune exposures were likely present. The donor was CMV seropositive and was included in the group of 270 or so seropositive cohort members. A peripheral blood sample was collected from each donor, and TCR beta sequencing was performed on peripheral blood mononuclear cells. Genomic DNA was extracted from the blood cell samples with the Qiagen DNeasy Blood Extraction Kit. What was sequenced was PBMCs. The chain is made from TRBV4-1 and TRBJ2-7, and TRBD2 may be the D gene, going by 5 matching bases. This receptor was obtained from a woman between 40 and 55 years old in good health and CMV-seropositive. The CDR3 protein: CASSQGWRASYEQYF. The base sequence is TGCGCCAGCAGCCAAGGGTGGCGGGCTTCCTACGAGCAGTACTTC.